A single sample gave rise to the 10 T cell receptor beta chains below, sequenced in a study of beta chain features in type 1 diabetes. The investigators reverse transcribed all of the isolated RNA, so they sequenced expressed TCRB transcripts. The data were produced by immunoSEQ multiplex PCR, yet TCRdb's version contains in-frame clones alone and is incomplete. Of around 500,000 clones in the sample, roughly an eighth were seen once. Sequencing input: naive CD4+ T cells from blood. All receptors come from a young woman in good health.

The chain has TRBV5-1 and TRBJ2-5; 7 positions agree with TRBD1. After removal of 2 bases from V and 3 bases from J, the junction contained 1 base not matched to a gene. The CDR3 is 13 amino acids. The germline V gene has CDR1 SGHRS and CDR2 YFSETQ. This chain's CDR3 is CASSFDREETQYF. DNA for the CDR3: TGCGCCAGCAGCTTCGACAGGGAAGAGACCCAGTACTTC.

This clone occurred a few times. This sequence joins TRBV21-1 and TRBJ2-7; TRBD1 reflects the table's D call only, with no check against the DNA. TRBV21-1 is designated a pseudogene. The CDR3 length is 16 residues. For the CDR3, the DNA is TGTGCCAGCAGCAAAGGTCACAGGGGGGATACCTACGAGCAGTACGTC. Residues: CASSKGHRGDTYEQYV.

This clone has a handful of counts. The CDR3 sequence: CASSARGETQYF. The DNA for the CDR3 is TGTGCCAGCAGCGCCAGGGGTGAGACCCAGTACTTC. The chain recombines TRBV7-2 with TRBJ2-5; the D gene is possibly TRBD1 (6 bases). Germline-derived CDR1 and CDR2 are SGHTA and FQGNSA. The CDR3 is made up of 12 amino acids. Trimming cost V 5 bases and J 5 bases, with 9 bases left between them.

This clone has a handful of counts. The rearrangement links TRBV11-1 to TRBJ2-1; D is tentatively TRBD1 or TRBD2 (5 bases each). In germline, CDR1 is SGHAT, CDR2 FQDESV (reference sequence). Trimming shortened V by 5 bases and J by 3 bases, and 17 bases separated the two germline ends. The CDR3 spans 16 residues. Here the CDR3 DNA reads TGTGCCAGCAGCCGCCGAGAGGTTGGGGGCTACAATGAGCAGTTCTTC. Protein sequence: CASSRREVGGYNEQFF.

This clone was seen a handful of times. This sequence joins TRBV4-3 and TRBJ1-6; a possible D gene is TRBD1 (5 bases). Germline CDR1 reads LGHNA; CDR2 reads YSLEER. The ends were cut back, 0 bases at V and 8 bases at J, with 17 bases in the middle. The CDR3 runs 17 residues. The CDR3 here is CASSQEVARGRYSPLHF. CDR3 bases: TGCGCCAGCAGCCAAGAGGTCGCGAGGGGTAGATATTCACCCCTCCACTTT.

The CDR3 is CASSVASGNTGELFF. CDR3 coding DNA: TGTGCCAGCAGCGTAGCTAGCGGGAACACCGGGGAGCTGTTTTTT. J is TRBJ2-2 and V is TRBV9, with 7 bases lining up with TRBD2. This CDR3 region has 15 residues. V lost 0 bases and J lost 1; bases outside the gene matches: 0. CDR1 is SGDLS, CDR2 YYNGEE, per germline.

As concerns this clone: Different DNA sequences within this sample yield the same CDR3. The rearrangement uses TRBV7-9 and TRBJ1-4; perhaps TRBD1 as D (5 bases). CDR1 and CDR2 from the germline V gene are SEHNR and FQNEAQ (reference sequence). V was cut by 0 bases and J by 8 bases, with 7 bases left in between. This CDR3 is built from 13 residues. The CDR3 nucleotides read TGTGCCAGCAGCTTAGCGGGGGGAGAAAAACTGTTTTTT. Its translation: CASSLAGGEKLFF.

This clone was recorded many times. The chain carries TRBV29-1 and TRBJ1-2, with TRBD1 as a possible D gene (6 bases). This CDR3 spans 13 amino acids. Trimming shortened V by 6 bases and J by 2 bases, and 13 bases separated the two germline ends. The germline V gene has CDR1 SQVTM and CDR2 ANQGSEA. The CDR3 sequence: CSVLGQRNYGYTF. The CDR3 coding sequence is TGCAGCGTCCTCGGACAGAGGAACTATGGCTACACCTTC.

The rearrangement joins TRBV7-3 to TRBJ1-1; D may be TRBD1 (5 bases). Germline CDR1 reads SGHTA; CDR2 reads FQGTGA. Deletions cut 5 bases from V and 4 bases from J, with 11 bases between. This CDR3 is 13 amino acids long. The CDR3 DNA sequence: TGTGCCAGCAGCGCGGGGGAAGGCACTGAAGCTTTCTTT. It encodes CASSAGEGTEAFF.

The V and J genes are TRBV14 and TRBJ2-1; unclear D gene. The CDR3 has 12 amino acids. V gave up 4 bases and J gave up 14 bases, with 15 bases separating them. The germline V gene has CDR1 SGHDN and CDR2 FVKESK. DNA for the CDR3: TGTGCCAGCAGCCGCTACTCGACCGGAGAGTTCTTC. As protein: CASSRYSTGEFF.